The 24 T cell receptor beta chains below come from one sample, sequenced in a study of CD8 T cells in Susac syndrome (dated by TCRdb to about 2019). Receptor amplification or capture employed the immunoSEQ multiplex PCR assay. RNA was extracted with the RNeasy kit and 0.5 to 1 ug was reverse transcribed using random hexamers. The public reads were reprocessed in TCRdb via fastp at Q25 and MiXCR, keeping in-frame beta chains. Every CDR3 protein is listed once, alongside the most common genes and DNA of its rows. The table for this sample lists nearly 70,000 distinct CDR3 sequences; around 93% of them were counted only once. The top ten clones comprise 0.2% to 0.25% of the sample. The material sequenced was CD8+ T cells from PBMCs. These receptors came from a human donor in good health.

The chain joins TRBV4-1 to TRBJ2-5, with D unclear. Between the trimmed V and J ends, which lost 4 bases and 5 bases, there was a span of 14 bases. The CDR3 has 14 amino acids. Germline V gene data show CDR1 as MGHRA and CDR2 as YSYEKL. DNA for the CDR3: TGCGCCAGCAGCCCCCGAGTAGGCTACGAGACCCAGTACTTC. Its protein is CASSPRVGYETQYF.

A single count supports this clonotype. This chain uses TRBV23-1 with TRBJ2-3; 7 bases are a match to TRBD1. TRBV23-1 is reported as an ORF; its role is uncertain. This CDR3 region has 15 residues. Trimming at V came to 5 bases and at J to 0 bases, leaving 5 bases not matched to a gene. The CDR3: CASSSGQVSTDTQYF. Here the CDR3 DNA reads TGCGCCAGCAGTTCCGGACAGGTCAGCACAGATACGCAGTATTTT.

The chain combines TRBV13 with TRBJ2-4; 11 bases match TRBD1. V lost 3 bases, J lost 7 bases, and 2 bases stayed unmatched. The CDR3 extends over 14 amino acids. The germline V gene has CDR1 PRHDT and CDR2 FYEKMQ (reference sequence). DNA for the CDR3: TGTGCCAGCAGCTTGGGGACAGGGGGGAACATTCAGTACTTC. This sequence encodes CASSLGTGGNIQYF.

This clonotype was detected only a few times. The chain couples TRBV7-9 to TRBJ2-1; the D is unclear. Germline assignment: CDR1 SEHNR and CDR2 FQNEAQ (reference sequence). The V gene lost 5 bases and the J gene lost 6 bases, with 8 bases spanning the gap. The CDR3 sequence is 12 residues long. Here the CDR3 reads CASSPRPNEQFF. DNA for the CDR3: TGTGCCAGCAGCCCCCGTCCCAATGAGCAGTTCTTC.

A single count supports this clonotype. The chain uses TRBV6-5 and TRBJ2-3; 8 bases are a match to TRBD2. The CDR3 is made up of 16 amino acids. V shed 0 bases and J 1 base; nucleotides not matched to a gene: 3. From germline, CDR1 is MNHEY and CDR2 SVGAGI. The CDR3 DNA reads TGTGCCAGCAGTTACTCGATTAGCGGGGGCACAGATACGCAGTATTTT. It is translated as CASSYSISGGTDTQYF.

The CDR3 DNA follows: TGTGCCACCAGCAGAGGGGGAGGGATTGCCCGCAATCAGCCCCAGCATTTT. Translating gives CATSRGGGIARNQPQHF. This chain uses TRBV15 with TRBJ1-5; D gene uncertain. CDR3 length equals 17 residues. The V gene's germline CDR1 is LNHNV and CDR2 YYDKDF (reference sequence). The V and J ends lost 1 base and 2 bases respectively, with 15 bases between them.

This chain uses TRBV5-1 with TRBJ2-1; D possibly corresponds to TRBD2 (7 bases). Germline V gene data show CDR1 as SGHRS and CDR2 as YFSETQ. Trimming shortened V by 4 bases and J by 3 bases, and 14 bases separated the two germline ends. The CDR3 runs 15 residues. The CDR3 sequence: CASSATGGIYNEQFF. The CDR3 coding sequence is TGCGCCAGCAGCGCGACGGGGGGCATCTACAATGAGCAGTTCTTC.

V usage is TRBV4-2 and J usage is TRBJ1-2; 7 bases agree with TRBD1. CDR1 is LGHNA and CDR2 is YNFKEQ in the germline V gene. The CDR3 covers 16 residues. Losses at the gene ends were 0 bases for V and 8 bases for J; bases not matched to a gene: 12. The CDR3 reads CASSQEDRALPWGYTF. CDR3 in DNA: TGTGCCAGCAGCCAAGAAGACAGGGCCCTACCATGGGGCTACACCTTC.

J is TRBJ2-5 and V is TRBV19; D could derive from TRBD1 or TRBD2 (6 bases each). CDR1 LNHDA and CDR2 SQIVND come from the germline V gene (reference sequence). Trimming left V 4 bases short and J 4 bases short, with 16 bases between. This CDR3 is built from 15 residues. CDR3 DNA sequence: TGTGCCAGTAGTAGGCGGGACACCCTTTTAGAGACCCAGTACTTC. As protein: CASSRRDTLLETQYF.

The chain employs TRBV5-6 and TRBJ2-4; a weak D match, TRBD2 (5 bases). The germline V and J ends were trimmed by 2 bases and 0 bases, with 12 bases remaining between them. Per germline, CDR1 SGHDT and CDR2 YYEEEE. The CDR3 is made up of 16 amino acids. The CDR3 DNA sequence: TGTGCCAGCAGCTTAGCGCCTAGCCTAGCCAAAAACATTCAGTACTTC. It codes for CASSLAPSLAKNIQYF.

This chain uses TRBV12-3 or TRBV12-4 with TRBJ2-1; 8 nucleotides match TRBD2. The V segment lost 4 bases and the J segment 2 bases; nucleotides outside the gene matches: 4. The CDR3 is made up of 15 amino acids. CDR3 nucleotide sequence: TGTGCCAGCAGTTCAGCGGGGGAAACCTACAATGAGCAGTTCTTC. This encodes CASSSAGETYNEQFF.

This clonotype was observed once. J is TRBJ2-3 and V is TRBV3-1; 12 nucleotides align to TRBD2. There are 16 residues in the CDR3. Germline CDR1 is LGHDT and CDR2 is YNNKEL (reference sequence). J gave up 8 bases and V 1 base, and 7 bases lay outside the gene matches. The CDR3 DNA reads TGTGCCAGCAGCCAAGGCGTACTAGCGGGGGGTGGTACGCAGTATTTT. Its protein is CASSQGVLAGGGTQYF.

The rearrangement joins TRBV5-6 to TRBJ2-7; D possibly corresponds to TRBD1 (6 bases). This CDR3 region has 12 residues. V lost 4 bases and J lost 3, with 8 bases in between. Germline values: CDR1 SGHDT, CDR2 YYEEEE. CDR3 sequence: CASSADSYEQYV. For the CDR3, the DNA is TGTGCCAGCAGCGCGGACAGCTACGAGCAGTACGTC.

V and J are TRBV28 and TRBJ2-1; D possibly corresponds to TRBD2 (6 bases). This CDR3 is 15 amino acids long. Germline-derived CDR1 and CDR2 are MDHEN and SYDVKM. Trimming stripped 2 bases from V and 1 base from J, with 9 bases between. The CDR3 region is CASSLLASSYNEQFF. The CDR3 nucleotides are TGTGCCAGCAGTTTACTAGCGTCTTCCTACAATGAGCAGTTCTTC.

This clonotype is a singleton in its sample. The chain couples TRBV6-2 or TRBV6-3 to TRBJ2-1; 7 positions agree with TRBD2. With 2 bases clipped from V and 7 bases from J, the junction kept 2 bases outside the gene matches. Germline assignment: CDR1 MNHEY and CDR2 SVGEGT. The CDR3 has 13 residues. The CDR3 DNA sequence: TGTGCCAGCAGTTACGCGGGGGAAAATGAGCAGTTCTTC. It encodes CASSYAGENEQFF.

The chain links TRBV5-6 to TRBJ1-1; no definite D call. Germline loops: CDR1 SGHDT, CDR2 YYEEEE. This CDR3 is 15 amino acids long. V was pared by 2 bases and J by 3 bases, with 14 bases between. CDR3 region: CASSLNARIHTEAFF. In DNA, the CDR3 is TGTGCCAGCAGCTTAAACGCGCGGATCCACACTGAAGCTTTCTTT.

The chain uses TRBV19 and TRBJ1-5; D not certain. Germline CDR1 is LNHDA and CDR2 is SQIVND (reference sequence). This CDR3 is 15 amino acids long. V was pared by 3 bases and J by 2 bases, with 11 bases between. CDR3 protein: CASSIQVRGNQPQHF. As DNA, the CDR3 is TGTGCCAGTAGTATCCAGGTCCGGGGCAATCAGCCCCAGCATTTT. Full variable domain (remainder filled in from reference TRBV19 and TRBJ1-5): DGGITQSPKYLFRKEGQNVTLSCEQNLNHDAMYWYRQDPGQGLRLIYYSQIVNDFQKGDIAEGYSVSREKKESFPLTVTSAQKNPTAFYLCASSIQVRGNQPQHFGDGTRLSIL.

The chain carries TRBV5-1 and TRBJ1-1, with 7 nucleotides matching TRBD1. J was trimmed by 2 bases and V by 1 base; bases with no gene match: 14. The germline gives CDR1 SGHRS, CDR2 YFSETQ. This CDR3 comprises 18 residues. The CDR3 DNA follows: TGCGCCAGCAGCTTGAGGGGGCGCGCGACACCTGACAACACTGAAGCTTTCTTT. Translation gives CASSLRGRATPDNTEAFF.

V and J are TRBV24-1 and TRBJ2-1; tentatively, D is TRBD2 (6 bases). The germline CDR1 and CDR2 sequences are KGHDR and SFDVKD. This CDR3 has 13 amino acids. V was shortened by 7 bases and J by 7 bases, with 13 bases between the two germline ends. The CDR3 nucleotides are TGTGCCACCAGGGGCCCACGGGAGAATGAGCAGTTCTTC. Translated, it gives CATRGPRENEQFF.

The chain couples TRBV6-5 to TRBJ2-3; a weak D match, TRBD2 (6 bases). The germline V gene encodes CDR1 MNHEY and CDR2 SVGAGI. The CDR3 covers 11 residues. V was pared by 7 bases and J by 6 bases, with 8 bases between. The CDR3 reads CASIAGDTQYF. The CDR3 nucleotides are TGTGCCAGCATCGCGGGGGATACGCAGTATTTT.

The V gene is TRBV6-2 or TRBV6-3, the J gene TRBJ2-7; D is undetermined. The length of the CDR3 is 14 residues. Germline CDR1 is MNHEY and CDR2 is SVGEGT. The V gene lost 4 bases and the J gene lost 0 bases, with 10 bases spanning the gap. CDR3 amino acids: CASSLADYSYEQYV. The CDR3 DNA reads TGTGCCAGCAGTTTAGCAGATTACTCCTACGAGCAGTACGTC.

This clonotype was detected only once. The genes are TRBV27 and TRBJ1-5, with D hard to call. The V end was cut by 3 bases, the J end by 1 base, with 7 bases between. CDR1 MNHEY and CDR2 SMNVEV come from the germline V gene (reference sequence). The CDR3 spans 14 residues. CDR3 in amino acids: CASSFRGSNQPQHF. The CDR3 bases are TGTGCCAGCAGTTTTCGTGGGAGCAATCAGCCCCAGCATTTT.

The V gene is TRBV23-1, the J gene TRBJ2-1, with D possibly being TRBD2 (6 bases). TRBV23-1 is noted as an ORF with a role that remains uncertain. The CDR3 consists of 14 residues. V lost 7 bases and J 5 bases, leaving 15 bases between the germline ends. The CDR3 DNA sequence: TGCGCCAGCACCCAAGGGCGGGATCACAATGAGCAGTTCTTC. Its translation: CASTQGRDHNEQFF.

J is TRBJ1-1 and V is TRBV7-3, with D unclear. The CDR3 is 14 residues long. Germline V CDR1 and CDR2: SGHTA, FQGTGA. V shed 5 bases and J shed 6 bases, with 16 bases lying between them. The CDR3: CASSLRHGRAEAFF. CDR3 in DNA: TGTGCCAGCAGCCTTAGACACGGGAGGGCTGAAGCTTTCTTT.